Included here is one T cell receptor beta chain sequence, with context. Its cognate antigen is unknown. The study ran its PCR with 60 Vbeta and 13 Jbeta primers. The repertoire was sequenced with immunoSEQ multiplex PCR; TCRdb's copy has only in-frame clones and lacks some. This sample carries about 120,000 clones, 81% of them seen once, and the ten largest clones take 4%. These data come from a study of cytomegalovirus exposure and HLA in healthy donors. Study findings and constraints: Highest at DRB1 and lowest at HLA-C, TCR association rates differed among HLA loci in a later analysis. Confirmation was obtained in vitro that three CMV-associated chains are specific for CMV antigens.

Sequencing was done on a sample of PBMCs. This receptor was taken from a man aged 18 to 29 in good health and CMV-seropositive.

CDR3 amino acids: CASSFGTGHQPQHF. In DNA form, the CDR3 reads TGTGCCAGCAGCTTCGGGACAGGGCATCAGCCCCAGCATTTT. The chain joins TRBV7-9 to TRBJ1-5, with 9 bases that match TRBD1. J gave up 5 bases and V 3 bases, and 2 bases lay outside the gene matches. The CDR3 length is 14 residues. Germline lookup yields CDR1 SEHNR and CDR2 FQNEAQ (reference sequence).